The next 27 T cell receptor beta chains were all read from a single sample in a study of spatial heterogeneity in lung cancer. Specified time point: sample taken at primary tumor resection. Whole RNA obtained from tumor, nontumor lung or frozen PBMC underwent sequencing without sorting. TCRdb reanalysed the 5' RACE reads using MiXCR and keeps one entry per CDR3 protein. The sample consists of roughly 5,300 distinct CDR3 sequences, more than 25% of them appearing once. This specimen was PBMCs, taken at surgery. These receptors all come from a male donor with early-stage non-small cell lung cancer.

This clonotype is medium-sized in the sample. The V call is TRBV24-1, the J call TRBJ2-3; D not resolved. Germline V gene sequence: CDR1 KGHDR, CDR2 SFDVKD. Trimming removed 3 bases at V and 0 bases at J, with 12 bases between. The CDR3 consists of 16 residues. For the CDR3, the DNA is TGTGCCACCAGTGATCCACGTAGTCCTAGCACAGATACGCAGTATTTT. This translates into CATSDPRSPSTDTQYF.

This clonotype is medium-sized by share. The chain joins TRBV12-3 or TRBV12-4 to TRBJ1-2, with 10 bases identical to TRBD1. CDR3 length: 17 residues. With 3 bases clipped from V and 3 bases from J, the junction kept 10 bases outside the gene matches. The CDR3 spells CASSFTGTGEGDYGYTF. CDR3 bases: TGTGCCAGCAGTTTTACCGGGACAGGGGAAGGGGACTATGGCTACACCTTC.

In its sample, this clonotype ranks as medium-sized. The chain joins TRBV19 to TRBJ2-2, with 7 bases aligning to TRBD1. With V trimmed by 4 bases and J by 0 bases, 2 bases remained unmatched. This CDR3 has 15 amino acids. Germline CDR1 is LNHDA and CDR2 is SQIVND (reference sequence). CDR3 nucleotides: TGTGCCAGTAGTACCGACAGGGCGAACACCGGGGAGCTGTTTTTT. It codes for CASSTDRANTGELFF.

A word on this clonotype: Just one base apart from a much larger clone, this may be a read error. The gene calls are TRBV28 and TRBJ2-5, with D hard to call. The V gene lost 5 bases and the J gene lost 4 bases, with 23 bases spanning the gap. The CDR3 is 17 amino acids. CDR1 MDHEN and CDR2 SYDVKM come from the germline V gene. CDR3 amino acids: CASSLALGPHQGETQYF. The CDR3 DNA reads as TGTGCCAGCAGTCTCGCACTGGGCCCCCACCAAGGAGAGACCCAGTACTTC.

Judged by abundance, this clonotype is medium-sized. The rearrangement links TRBV29-1 to TRBJ2-2; no definite D call. Trimming shortened V by 6 bases and J by 6 bases, and 14 bases separated the two germline ends. Germline V CDR1 and CDR2: SQVTM, ANQGSEA. The length of the CDR3 is 13 residues. The chain's CDR3 is CSVTHGGAGELFF. CDR3 nucleotides: TGCAGCGTCACCCACGGCGGAGCCGGGGAGCTGTTTTTT.

The rearrangement uses TRBV30 and TRBJ2-3; TRBD1 aligns across 11 bases. After removal of 7 bases from V and 9 bases from J, the junction contained 9 bases not matched to a gene. This CDR3 is built from 13 residues. From germline, CDR1 is GTSNPN and CDR2 SVGIG (reference sequence). DNA for the CDR3: TGTGCCTTTGTCCCGGGACAGGGGGAAACGCAGTATTTT. Protein: CAFVPGQGETQYF. Using reference TRBV30 and TRBJ2-3 for the parts outside the CDR3, the full variable domain is SQTIHQWPATLVQPVGSPLSLECTVEGTSNPNLYWYRQAAGRGLQLLFYSVGIGQISSEVPQNLSASRPQDRQFILSSKKLLLSDSGFYLCAFVPGQGETQYFGPGTRLTVL.

Judged by abundance, this clonotype is medium-sized. V is TRBV4-1 and J is TRBJ1-1; the D is unclear. This CDR3 contains 14 residues. Germline CDR1 and CDR2: MGHRA and YSYEKL. With 5 bases removed from V and 9 bases from J, the gap between germline ends came to 19 bases. CDR3 sequence reads: CASSAGIGEGKAFF. CDR3 sequence (DNA): TGCGCCAGCAGCGCAGGTATCGGTGAAGGGAAAGCTTTCTTT.

This clonotype is labeled medium-sized. V is TRBV7-2 and J is TRBJ2-7; D gene unclear. V was pared by 5 bases and J by 1 base, with 12 bases between. This CDR3 has 14 amino acids. Germline values: CDR1 SGHTA, CDR2 FQGNSA. CDR3 sequence: CASSPTAGSYEQYF. In DNA, the CDR3 is TGTGCCAGCAGCCCTACAGCCGGGTCCTACGAGCAGTACTTC.

This clonotype showed up many times. The chain has TRBV7-9 and TRBJ2-7; no definite D call. The CDR3 is made up of 12 amino acids. Germline assignment: CDR1 SEHNR and CDR2 FQNEAQ (reference sequence). V lost 8 bases to trimming and J lost 1 base, with 9 bases between them. CDR3: CASSVESYEQYF. In DNA, the CDR3 is TGTGCCAGCTCGGTGGAATCCTACGAGCAGTACTTC. The whole variable domain, filled in from reference TRBV7-9 and TRBJ2-7, reads DTGVSQNPRHKITKRGQNVTFRCDPISEHNRLYWYRQTLGQGPEFLTYFQNEAQLEKSRLLSDRFSAERPKGSFSTLEIQRTEQGDSAMYLCASSVESYEQYFGPGTRLTVT.

In its sample, this clonotype is medium-sized. The chain recombines TRBV7-6 with TRBJ2-3; D uncertain. The CDR3 totals 15 residues. Germline values: CDR1 SGHVS, CDR2 FNYEAQ. V was shortened by 1 base and J by 6 bases, with 14 bases between the two germline ends. CDR3 in amino acids: CASSLESGWPDTQYF. CDR3 DNA sequence: TGTGCCAGCAGCTTAGAGTCAGGCTGGCCGGATACGCAGTATTTT.

This clonotype appeared a few times. The genes are TRBV7-2 and TRBJ1-1; D uncertain. Germline CDR1 SGHTA, CDR2 FQGNSA. The V gene lost 5 bases and the J gene lost 7 bases, with 11 bases spanning the gap. CDR3 length equals 12 residues. As DNA, the CDR3 is TGTGCCAGCAGCCAAAGCAAGTATGAAGCTTTCTTT. Translated: CASSQSKYEAFF.

By share, this clonotype counts as medium-sized. The chain couples TRBV29-1 to TRBJ2-1; maybe TRBD1 (5 bases). This CDR3 comprises 13 residues. V lost 6 bases to trimming and J lost 4 bases, with 13 bases between them. Germline V lookup: CDR1 SQVTM, CDR2 ANQGSEA. Here the CDR3 reads CSVQGALYNEQFF. CDR3 DNA sequence: TGCAGCGTACAAGGGGCTTTATACAATGAGCAGTTCTTC.

This clonotype was seen only a few times. This chain uses TRBV11-2 with TRBJ2-1; 11 bases are a match to TRBD2. The V gene end was trimmed by 5 bases and the J gene end by 5 bases; junction bases not matched to a gene: 5. CDR1 is SGHAT and CDR2 is FQNNGV in the germline V gene. This CDR3 is 15 amino acids long. In DNA form, the CDR3 reads TGTGCCAGCAGCCCAAGACTAGCGGGGAACAATGAGCAGTTCTTC. Translating it yields CASSPRLAGNNEQFF.

By share of the sample, this clonotype is medium-sized. The chain uses TRBV2 and TRBJ2-5; either TRBD1 or TRBD2 may supply D (6 bases each). The V gene's germline CDR1 is SNHLY and CDR2 FYNNEI. The CDR3 consists of 23 residues. The V and J ends lost 9 bases and 4 bases respectively, with 45 bases between them. CDR3 bases: TGTGCCAGGGAGGGGGGACTCCGCTTAGATGGGCCGCCTCAGGCGGCCACTCGAGAGACCCAGTACTTC. It codes for CAREGGLRLDGPPQAATRETQYF.

This chain connects TRBV18 to TRBJ1-6; 7 bases match TRBD1. V gave up 4 bases and J gave up 6 bases; unmatched junction bases: 9. Per germline, CDR1 KGHSH and CDR2 LQKENI. The CDR3 has 16 amino acids. CDR3 loop: CASSRWGTATNSPLHF. The DNA for the CDR3 is TGTGCCAGCTCACGTTGGGGGACAGCTACTAATTCACCCCTCCACTTT.

V and J are TRBV29-1 and TRBJ1-2; weak D call: TRBD1 (6 bases). The CDR3 has 13 residues. Germline V CDR1 and CDR2: SQVTM, ANQGSEA. V was pared by 2 bases and J by 5 bases, with 12 bases between. The DNA of the CDR3 is TGCAGCGTTGAAATGGACAGAGGTTATGGCTACACCTTC. Amino acids: CSVEMDRGYGYTF.

The table lists this clonotype with a count of one. The V gene is TRBV7-2, the J gene TRBJ1-6; maybe TRBD1 (5 bases). The CDR3 spans 15 residues. The V end was cut by 4 bases, the J end by 7 bases, with 14 bases between. CDR1 SGHTA and CDR2 FQGNSA come from the germline V gene. This CDR3 is CASSSFRGENSPLHF. The CDR3 DNA is TGTGCCAGCAGCTCCTTTAGGGGTGAAAATTCACCCCTCCACTTT. Together with reference TRBV7-2 and TRBJ1-6, the CDR3 gives the full variable domain: GAGVSQSPSNKVTEKGKDVELRCDPISGHTALYWYRQSLGQGLEFLIYFQGNSAPDKSGLPSDRFSAERTGGSVSTLTIQRTQQEDSAVYLCASSSFRGENSPLHFGNGTRLTVT.

The genes are TRBV18 and TRBJ2-3; 10 nucleotides line up with TRBD2. V shed 6 bases and J 5 bases; nucleotides not matched to a gene: 5. The CDR3 contains 14 residues. Germline V gene lookup returns CDR1 KGHSH and CDR2 LQKENI. CDR3 coding DNA: TGTGCCAGCTCTCTAGCGGGAGCGGAAGATACGCAGTATTTT. Protein product: CASSLAGAEDTQYF.

Relative to its sample, this clonotype is medium-sized. The J gene is TRBJ2-5, the V gene TRBV7-9; 7 positions match TRBD2. J was trimmed by 2 bases and V by 3 bases; bases with no gene match: 3. This CDR3 contains 14 residues. Germline V gene sequence: CDR1 SEHNR, CDR2 FQNEAQ (reference sequence). CDR3 region: CASSLSGRQETQYF. CDR3 bases: TGTGCCAGCAGCTTGTCCGGGAGGCAAGAGACCCAGTACTTC.

This clonotype was found a few times. The rearrangement joins TRBV18 to TRBJ1-2; tentatively, D is TRBD1 (5 bases). Germline V lookup: CDR1 KGHSH, CDR2 LQKENI. Trimming shortened V by 2 bases and J by 4 bases, and 8 bases separated the two germline ends. The CDR3 spans 13 residues. CDR3 DNA: TGTGCCAGCTCACCAAGTGACAGCTATGGCTACACCTTC. Its translation: CASSPSDSYGYTF.

The rearrangement joins TRBV12-3 or TRBV12-4 to TRBJ1-2; D ambiguous. The CDR3 runs 18 residues. With 2 bases removed from V and 1 base from J, the gap between germline ends came to 20 bases. The CDR3 protein is CASSLYLVNRGINYGYTF. CDR3 sequence (DNA): TGTGCCAGCAGTTTATACTTGGTTAATCGGGGAATTAACTATGGCTACACCTTC.

This clonotype has a single count. An end of the junction does not agree with germline; a read error may underlie this. The chain combines TRBV28 with TRBJ2-4; either TRBD1 or TRBD2 may supply D (5 bases each). CDR1 and CDR2 (germline): MDHEN, SYDVKM. The CDR3 extends over 12 amino acids. CDR3 amino acids: CASRGPTDIQNF. The CDR3 DNA reads as TGTGCCAGCAGGGGACCCACAGACATTCAGAACTTC.

This clonotype is labeled medium-sized. V gene TRBV20-1 combines with J gene TRBJ2-7; D is ambiguous. CDR1 is DFQATT, CDR2 SNEGSKA, per germline (reference sequence). The CDR3 totals 14 residues. Trimming cost V 0 bases and J 0 bases, with 9 bases left between them. CDR3 sequence reads: CSARERQISYEQYF. CDR3 nucleotides: TGCAGTGCTAGAGAACGGCAGATCTCCTACGAGCAGTACTTC.

V usage is TRBV5-1 and J usage is TRBJ1-1, with a tentative D call TRBD1 (6 bases). Germline CDR1 reads SGHRS; CDR2 reads YFSETQ. The CDR3 is made up of 15 amino acids. Trimming shortened V by 1 base and J by 4 bases, and 14 bases separated the two germline ends. The CDR3 DNA follows: TGCGCCAGCAGCTTGTTCCAGGGGAAATCCACTGAAGCTTTCTTT. This codes for CASSLFQGKSTEAFF. Full variable domain (missing parts from reference TRBV5-1 and TRBJ1-1): KAGVTQTPRYLIKTRGQQVTLSCSPISGHRSVSWYQQTPGQGLQFLFEYFSETQRNKGNFPGRFSGRQFSNSRSEMNVSTLELGDSALYLCASSLFQGKSTEAFFGQGTRLTVV.

This clonotype is deemed medium-sized (0.01 to 0.1%). The chain recombines TRBV20-1 with TRBJ2-5, with 10 positions matching TRBD2. The length of the CDR3 is 15 residues. Germline CDR1 reads DFQATT; CDR2 reads SNEGSKA (reference sequence). After removal of 3 bases from V and 1 base from J, the junction contained 5 bases not matched to a gene. The CDR3 nucleotides read TGCAGTGCTAGCCTTTCTAGCGGGGGCCAAGAGACCCAGTACTTC. It codes for CSASLSSGGQETQYF.

This chain connects TRBV3-1 to TRBJ2-7; the match to TRBD2 covers 8 bases. CDR1 LGHDT and CDR2 YNNKEL come from the germline V gene (reference sequence). V shed 1 base, J shed 2 bases, and the junction held 1 base outside the gene matches. The CDR3 sequence is 14 residues long. In DNA form, the CDR3 reads TGTGCCAGCAGCCAAGCAGCGGGGGCCTACGAGCAGTACTTC. Encoded protein: CASSQAAGAYEQYF.

The CDR3: CASSSPGTQTYEQYF. CDR3 bases: TGTGCCAGCAGTTCCCCCGGGACCCAGACCTACGAGCAGTACTTC. The rearrangement links TRBV6-5 to TRBJ2-7; possibly TRBD1 or TRBD2 for D (5 bases each). This CDR3 is built from 15 residues. V shed 4 bases and J shed 2 bases, with 15 bases lying between them. Looked up from germline, CDR1 is MNHEY and CDR2 is SVGAGI.